This entry concerns a single TCR beta chain. This sample stems from a study of blood T cell repertoires in COVID-19. Study-wide context: T cells, B-cell-depleted T cells, or PBMCs provided the cDNA or gDNA that served as material.

In the original workflow: Estimation of nucleated cell counts relied on the amplification of reference gene primers. The table came from immunoSEQ multiplex PCR; TCRdb's copy has only in-frame clones and leaves some out. That table is the source of V, J and clone size, and D and trimming were worked out from the DNA. The sample has 200,000 to 300,000 clones; roughly 83% are singletons. The origin of this receptor is a woman older than 75 with COVID-19, enrolled during active disease. Material: peripheral blood.

Written as DNA, the CDR3 is TGTGCCAGCAGCACTCTGAGACAGGGGACTGAAGCTTTCTTT. It specifies CASSTLRQGTEAFF. This chain connects TRBV6-5 to TRBJ1-1; 8 positions match TRBD1. Germline-derived CDR1 and CDR2 are MNHEY and SVGAGI. The CDR3 runs to 14 residues. Unmatched junction bases numbered 8, after V lost 6 bases and J lost 5 bases.